Below, 13 T cell receptor beta chains from the same sample are listed, as sequenced in a study of response to subunit inactivated influenza vaccine. One entry per CDR3 protein, called by TCRdb with MiXCR from the RT-PCR reads. This table has 550,000 to 800,000 distinct CDR3 sequences, 15% to 18% appearing once. The specimen was PBMCs from blood, collected about 11 days after vaccination. Every receptor here comes from a man aged 45 to 65 who received an inactivated influenza vaccine.

This chain joins TRBV7-8 and TRBJ2-3, with TRBD2 matching 9 bases. Trimming removed 1 base from V and 2 bases from J; junction bases left unmatched: 10. The CDR3 contains 18 residues. Looked up from germline, CDR1 is SGHVS and CDR2 is FQNEAQ. In nucleotides, the CDR3 is TGTGCCAGCAGCTTAGTCCCGCGGACTAGCGCCTTCACAGATACGCAGTATTTT. This translates into CASSLVPRTSAFTDTQYF.

V is TRBV12-3 or TRBV12-4 and J is TRBJ1-1; tentatively, D is TRBD1 (6 bases). The length of the CDR3 is 12 residues. Trimming left V 3 bases short and J 10 bases short, with 12 bases between. CDR3 loop: CASSFTGRGAFF. The CDR3 region has the DNA TGTGCCAGCAGTTTCACAGGGAGGGGAGCTTTCTTT.

This clonotype was observed many times. The chain has TRBV5-1 and TRBJ2-7, with D unclear. The CDR3 totals 14 residues. Germline CDR1 is SGHRS and CDR2 is YFSETQ. The V end lost 0 bases, the J end lost 4 bases, and 11 bases lay between the germline ends. CDR3 loop: CASSLDSGRYEQYF. The CDR3 DNA is TGCGCCAGCAGCTTGGATTCAGGTCGGTACGAGCAGTACTTC.

This clonotype appeared a few times. The rearrangement joins TRBV9 to TRBJ1-1, with TRBD1 as a possible D gene (5 bases). Looked up from germline, CDR1 is SGDLS and CDR2 is YYNGEE. V was clipped by 3 bases and J by 0 bases, with 15 bases between them. The CDR3 has 16 residues. The CDR3 DNA follows: TGTGCCAGCAGCGGGCCCTGGGCGGACATGAACACTGAAGCTTTCTTT. It is translated as CASSGPWADMNTEAFF.

There are many counts of this clonotype. The CDR3 DNA reads as TGCGCCAGCAGCTTAGGGGCCGGAAGTAGTTCACCCCTCCACTTT. It translates to CASSLGAGSSSPLHF. V is TRBV5-1 and J is TRBJ1-6; D is possibly TRBD1 (5 bases). The CDR3 spans 15 residues. V lost 2 bases, J lost 9 bases, and 15 bases lay in between. Germline lookup yields CDR1 SGHRS and CDR2 YFSETQ.

The rearrangement links TRBV12-3 or TRBV12-4 to TRBJ1-6; D might be TRBD1 (6 bases). The V end lost 6 bases, the J end lost 9 bases, and 12 bases lay between the germline ends. The CDR3 runs to 13 residues. The CDR3 is CASSLSRGSPLHF. CDR3 sequence (DNA): TGTGCCAGCAGCCTATCCAGGGGTTCACCCCTCCACTTT.

This clonotype was seen only a few times. This rearrangement joins TRBV6-2 or TRBV6-3 to TRBJ1-5; the D is unclear. The CDR3 is made up of 15 amino acids. Trimming pared 8 bases from V and 9 bases from J, leaving 23 bases between. Germline loops: CDR1 MNHEY, CDR2 SVGEGT. CDR3 amino acids: CASLERGGALAPQHF. The CDR3 bases are TGTGCCAGCTTAGAACGTGGAGGAGCCCTTGCGCCCCAGCATTTT.

The chain has TRBV29-1 and TRBJ2-7, with D hard to call. Germline CDR1 is SQVTM and CDR2 is ANQGSEA. V dropped 2 bases and J dropped 1 base, with 9 bases sitting between them. This CDR3 is 13 amino acids long. This chain's CDR3 is CSVERAQSYEQYF. CDR3 DNA: TGCAGCGTTGAACGGGCGCAGTCCTACGAGCAGTACTTC.

The chain has TRBV5-1 and TRBJ2-5, with unresolved D. CDR3 length: 15 amino acids. CDR1 is SGHRS, CDR2 YFSETQ, per germline. V lost 0 bases to trimming and J lost 1 base, with 10 bases between them. The CDR3 coding sequence is TGCGCCAGCAGCTTGGCCGGTGATCTCCAAGAGACCCAGTACTTC. Protein product: CASSLAGDLQETQYF.

The V call is TRBV12-3 or TRBV12-4, the J call TRBJ1-2, with TRBD1 identical over 12 bases. V trimming: 4 bases; J trimming: 2 bases; junction bases outside the gene matches: 2. CDR3 length: 15 amino acids. In DNA form, the CDR3 reads TGTGCCAGCAGTTACGGGACAGGGGGCAACTATGGCTACACCTTC. Translating it yields CASSYGTGGNYGYTF.

There are many counts of this clonotype. J is TRBJ2-7 and V is TRBV28, with 7 positions matching TRBD2. V trimming: 1 base; J trimming: 2 bases; junction bases outside the gene matches: 8. Germline assignment: CDR1 MDHEN and CDR2 SYDVKM. The length of the CDR3 is 16 residues. In nucleotides, the CDR3 is TGTGCCAGCAGTTTATATCCGCGGGGGACTACCTACGAGCAGTACTTC. The encoded protein is CASSLYPRGTTYEQYF. The entire variable domain, with the rest obtained from reference TRBV28 and TRBJ2-7, is as follows: DVKVTQSSRYLVKRTGEKVFLECVQDMDHENMFWYRQDPGLGLRLIYFSYDVKMKEKGDIPEGYSVSREKKERFSLILESASTNQTSMYLCASSLYPRGTTYEQYFGPGTRLTVT.

The chain is built from TRBV11-1 and TRBJ2-2, with D perhaps TRBD1 or TRBD2 (7 bases each). Germline V gene sequence: CDR1 SGHAT, CDR2 FQDESV (reference sequence). V lost 7 bases to trimming and J lost 4 bases, with 16 bases between them. This CDR3 is built from 15 residues. The CDR3 DNA follows: TGTGCCAGCACCAATCTCAGGGGGGGCACCGGGGAGCTGTTTTTT. It yields the protein CASTNLRGGTGELFF.

This clonotype has more than one count but fewer than ten. The V gene is TRBV20-1, the J gene TRBJ1-4, with 7 bases identical to TRBD1. The CDR3 is 13 residues long. Germline-derived CDR1 and CDR2 are DFQATT and SNEGSKA (reference sequence). Trimming took 7 bases from V and 8 from J; bases not matched to a gene: 10. The CDR3 protein is CSVRTGDGEKLFF. The CDR3 nucleotides read TGCAGTGTGAGAACAGGGGATGGGGAAAAACTGTTTTTT.